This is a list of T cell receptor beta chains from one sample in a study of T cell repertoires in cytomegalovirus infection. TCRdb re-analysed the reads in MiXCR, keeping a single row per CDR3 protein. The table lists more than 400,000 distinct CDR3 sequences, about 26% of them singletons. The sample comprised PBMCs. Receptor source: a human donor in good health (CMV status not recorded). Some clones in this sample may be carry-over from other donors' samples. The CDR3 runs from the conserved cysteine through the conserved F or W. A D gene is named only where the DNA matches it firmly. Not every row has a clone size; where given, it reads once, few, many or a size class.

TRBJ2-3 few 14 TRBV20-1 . TGCAGTGCTAGTTTACTGGTGGGGTCAGATACGCAGTATTTT CSASLLVGSDTQYF
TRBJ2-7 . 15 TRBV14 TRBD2 TGTGCCAGCAGCCTGCCGGGACTACCTTCCTACGAGCAGTACTTC CASSLPGLPSYEQYF
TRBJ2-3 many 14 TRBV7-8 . TGTGCCAGCAGCCCGGAGACTAGCACAGATACGCAGTATTTT CASSPETSTDTQYF
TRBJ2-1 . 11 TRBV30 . TGTGCCTGGAGACTAGCCCCTGAGCAGTTCTTC CAWRLAPEQFF
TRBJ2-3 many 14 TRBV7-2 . TGTGCCAGCAGCACGGACGGGGGTTCAGATACGCAGTATTTT CASSTDGGSDTQYF
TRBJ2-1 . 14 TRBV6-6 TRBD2 TGTGCCAGCAGAGACGGGACTAGCGGGGGTGAGCAGTTCTTC CASRDGTSGGEQFF
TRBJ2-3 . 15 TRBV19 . TGTGCCAGTAGTATAAGGGGACTCTCCACAGATACGCAGTATTTT CASSIRGLSTDTQYF
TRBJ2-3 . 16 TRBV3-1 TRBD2 TGTGCCAGCAGCCACCGACTAGCGGGAGGGACAGATACGCAGTATTTT CASSHRLAGGTDTQYF
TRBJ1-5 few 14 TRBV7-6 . TGTGCCAGCAGCCCTCCCGGGGTTCGCCAGCCCCAGCATTTT CASSPPGVRQPQHF
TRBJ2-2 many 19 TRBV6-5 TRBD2 TGTGCCAGCAGTTACAGGCGTAGTGGAGCGGGAGGGCGAACCGGGGAGCTGTTTTTT CASSYRRSGAGGRTGELFF
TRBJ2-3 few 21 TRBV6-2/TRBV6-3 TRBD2 TGTGCCAGCAGTTACTCTGGAGTAGCGGGGTCGGCTACTACTAGCACAGATACGCAGTATTTT CASSYSGVAGSATTSTDTQYF
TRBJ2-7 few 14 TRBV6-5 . TGTGCCAGCAGTTACTCCGGGACGGAATACGAGCAGTACTTC CASSYSGTEYEQYF
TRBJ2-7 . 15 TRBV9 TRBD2 TGTGCCAGCAGCGTAGGAACTAGCGGCGCCTACGAGCAGTACTTC CASSVGTSGAYEQYF
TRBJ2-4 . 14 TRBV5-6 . TGTGCCAGCAGCGGGGGACTGCACAAAAACATTCAGTACTTC CASSGGLHKNIQYF
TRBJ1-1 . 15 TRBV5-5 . TGTGCCAGCAGCTTGGATCCGGGCCTGAACACTGAAGCTTTCTTT CASSLDPGLNTEAFF
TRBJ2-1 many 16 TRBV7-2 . TGTGCCAGCAGCTCAAAAACAGGGAGCTCCTACAATGAGCAGTTCTTC CASSSKTGSSYNEQFF
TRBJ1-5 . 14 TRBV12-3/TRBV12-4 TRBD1 TGTGCCAGCACCGCGGAGGGGGCAAATCAGCCCCAGCATTTT CASTAEGANQPQHF
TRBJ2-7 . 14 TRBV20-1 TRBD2 TGCAGTGTGTATCGGGGAGGGAGCTCCTACGAGCAGTACTTC CSVYRGGSSYEQYF
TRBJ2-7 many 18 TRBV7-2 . TGTGCCAGCAGCTTAGAAGCAGGGACAACTTGGAGCTCCTACGAGCAGTACTTC CASSLEAGTTWSSYEQYF
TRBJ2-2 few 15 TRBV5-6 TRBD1 TGTGCCAGCAGCGTAGAGGGGGCTCTTACCGGGGAGCTGTTTTTT CASSVEGALTGELFF
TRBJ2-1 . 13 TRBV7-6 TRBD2 TGTGCCAGCAGCTCCCGGGGGGACTATGAGCAGTTCTTC CASSSRGDYEQFF
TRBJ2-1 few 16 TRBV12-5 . TGTGCTAGTGGTTCCACCGGCTTGAGCTCCTACAATGAGCAGTTCTTC CASGSTGLSSYNEQFF
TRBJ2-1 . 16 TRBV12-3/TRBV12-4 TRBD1 TGTGCCAGCAGACCATCGGACAGGGGGCGTTACAATGAGCAGTTCTTC CASRPSDRGRYNEQFF
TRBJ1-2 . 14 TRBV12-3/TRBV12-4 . TGTGCCAGCAGCCCGGACCGAACTTACCATGGCTACACCTTC CASSPDRTYHGYTF
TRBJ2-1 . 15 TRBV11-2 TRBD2 TGTGCCAGCAGCTTAGTTGCGGGAGGGCCGGGTGAGCAGTTCTTC CASSLVAGGPGEQFF
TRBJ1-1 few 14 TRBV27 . TGTGCCAGCAGGCCCGGACGGATGAACACTGAAGCTTTCTTT CASRPGRMNTEAFF